Presented here are 9 T cell receptor beta chains from one specimen sequenced in a study of radiation and T cells in renal cell carcinoma. Time point denoted: baseline pretreatment blood. The treatment: 15 Gy SBRT to primary tumor, nephrectomy 4 weeks later. Only in-frame clones appear in the TCRdb table, and some are missing; sequencing was by immunoSEQ multiplex PCR. Among some 95,000 clones listed, 65% to 90% were seen once. The sequences come from blood, collected from a patient whose treatment included radiotherapy and nephrectomy. The receptors originated from a man aged 45 to 65 with renal cell carcinoma.

The gene calls are TRBV5-4 and TRBJ2-5; 8 nucleotides align to TRBD2. The length of the CDR3 is 14 residues. V shed 3 bases, J shed 5 bases, and the junction held 6 bases outside the gene matches. Looked up from germline, CDR1 is SGHNT and CDR2 is YYREEE (reference sequence). Written as DNA, the CDR3 is TGTGCCAGCAGCTCGCGGGGGGCGCGGGAGACCCAGTACTTC. The encoded protein is CASSSRGARETQYF.

The chain combines TRBV11-2 with TRBJ2-1; 7 nucleotides agree with TRBD2. The junction had 10 bases not matched to a gene; V was cut back by 7 bases and J by 4 bases. Germline CDR1 SGHAT, CDR2 FQNNGV. There are 15 residues in the CDR3. The chain's CDR3 is CASTLVGGIYNEQFF. The CDR3 nucleotides are TGTGCCAGCACCTTGGTGGGAGGGATTTACAATGAGCAGTTCTTC.

CDR3 region: CATKELGGLEGYTF. The CDR3 coding sequence is TGTGCCACCAAAGAACTAGGGGGGCTTGAGGGCTACACCTTC. The chain uses TRBV7-9 and TRBJ1-2, with a possible D match to TRBD1 (6 bases). Trimming took 10 bases from V and 8 from J, leaving 23 bases between them. The CDR3 totals 14 residues. Germline V lookup: CDR1 SEHNR, CDR2 FQNEAQ (reference sequence).

The chain has TRBV5-1 and TRBJ2-3, with TRBD2 matching over 13 bases. This CDR3 comprises 20 residues. Per germline, CDR1 SGHRS and CDR2 YFSETQ. Trimming cost V 5 bases and J 2 bases; bases outside gene matches: 17. The CDR3 nucleotides are TGCGCCAGCAGGGACAACATACTAGCGGGAGGGCCGGAGCACACAGATACGCAGTATTTT. Amino acids: CASRDNILAGGPEHTDTQYF.

This chain links TRBV5-4 with TRBJ1-6, with 8 bases aligning to TRBD1. The length of the CDR3 is 15 residues. Trimming cost V 4 bases and J 10 bases; bases outside gene matches: 10. CDR1 is SGHNT, CDR2 YYREEE, per germline (reference sequence). In DNA form, the CDR3 reads TGTGCCAGCAGCCCCGGACAGGGCCTAGGGTCACCCCTCCACTTT. Its translation is CASSPGQGLGSPLHF.

The rearrangement uses TRBV6-1 and TRBJ2-5; D ambiguous. Germline V gives CDR1 MNHNS, CDR2 SASEGT. The ends were cut back, 8 bases at V and 2 bases at J, with 18 bases in the middle. The CDR3 spans 15 residues. CDR3 amino acids: CASAPMSGAQETQYF. The CDR3 DNA follows: TGTGCCAGCGCCCCCATGTCCGGCGCACAAGAGACCCAGTACTTC.

The rearrangement uses TRBV29-1 and TRBJ2-5; 7 bases map to TRBD2. Per the germline V gene, CDR1 is SQVTM and CDR2 is ANQGSEA. V was pared by 7 bases and J by 5 bases, with 7 bases of the junction left unmatched. The CDR3 covers 12 residues. CDR3 in DNA: TGCAGCGCCACGACTAGCCACGAGACCCAGTACTTC. It yields the protein CSATTSHETQYF.

The rearrangement joins TRBV19 to TRBJ1-5; D possibly corresponds to TRBD1 (5 bases). This CDR3 spans 15 amino acids. V lost 6 bases and J 5 bases, leaving 17 bases between the germline ends. Germline-derived CDR1 and CDR2 are LNHDA and SQIVND (reference sequence). Here the CDR3 DNA reads TGTGCCAGTAGCCTGGGACGAGGAGAGTATCAGCCCCAGCATTTT. This encodes CASSLGRGEYQPQHF.

The V call is TRBV19, the J call TRBJ2-2; TRBD1 aligns across 11 bases. V was pared by 8 bases and J by 6 bases, with 5 bases of the junction left unmatched. Germline V gives CDR1 LNHDA, CDR2 SQIVND (reference sequence). This CDR3 region has 14 residues. CDR3: CASVGGQGAGELFF. Written as DNA, the CDR3 is TGTGCCAGTGTTGGGGGACAGGGGGCCGGGGAGCTGTTTTTT.